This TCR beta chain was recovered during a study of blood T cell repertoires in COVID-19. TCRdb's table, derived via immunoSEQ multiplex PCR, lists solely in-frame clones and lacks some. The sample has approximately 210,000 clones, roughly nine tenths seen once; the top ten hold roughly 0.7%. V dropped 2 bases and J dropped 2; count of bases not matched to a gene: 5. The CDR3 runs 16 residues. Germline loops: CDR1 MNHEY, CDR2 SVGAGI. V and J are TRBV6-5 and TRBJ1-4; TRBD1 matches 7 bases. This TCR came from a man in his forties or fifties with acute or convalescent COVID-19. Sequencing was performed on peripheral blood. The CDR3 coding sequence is TGTGCCAGCAGTTACGGGCAGGGGGGCACTAATGAAAAACTGTTTTTT. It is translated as CASSYGQGGTNEKLFF.